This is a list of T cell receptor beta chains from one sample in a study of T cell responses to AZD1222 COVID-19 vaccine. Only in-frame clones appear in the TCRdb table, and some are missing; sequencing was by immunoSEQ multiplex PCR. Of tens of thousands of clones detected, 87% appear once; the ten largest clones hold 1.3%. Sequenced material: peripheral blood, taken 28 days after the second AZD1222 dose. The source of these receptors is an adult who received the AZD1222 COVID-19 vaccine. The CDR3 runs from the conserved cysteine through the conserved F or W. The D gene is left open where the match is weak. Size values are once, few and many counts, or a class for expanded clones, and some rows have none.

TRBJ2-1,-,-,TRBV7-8,TGTGCCAGCAGCCCTCAGGGCTACAATGAGCAGTTCTTC,CASSPQGYNEQFF
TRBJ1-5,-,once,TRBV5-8,TGTGCCAGCAGCTTGGACAATCAGCCCCAGCATTTT,CASSLDNQPQHF
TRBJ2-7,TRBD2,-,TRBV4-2,TGTGCCAGCAGCCAAATCGTCACTAGCGGCTACGAGCAGTACTTC,CASSQIVTSGYEQYF
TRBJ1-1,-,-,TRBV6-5,TGTGCCAGCAGTTCTCCTGGGGGGGCGCGGAACACTGAAGCTTTCTTT,CASSSPGGARNTEAFF
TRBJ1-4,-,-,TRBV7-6,TGTGCCAGCAGCCAGGGAGCGACGAATGAAAAACTGTTTTTT,CASSQGATNEKLFF
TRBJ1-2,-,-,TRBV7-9,TGTGCCAGCAGCTTAGCATGGACCGATGGCTACACCTTC,CASSLAWTDGYTF
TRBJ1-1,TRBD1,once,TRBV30,TGTGCCTGGAATCCAGAGGGGGCAGGGAACACTGAAGCTTTCTTT,CAWNPEGAGNTEAFF
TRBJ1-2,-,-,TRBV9,TGTGCCAGCAGCGTAGGTCAGACTAACTATGGCTACACCTTC,CASSVGQTNYGYTF
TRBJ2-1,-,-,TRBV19,TGTGCCAGTAGGGGGGAACTAGCCAACCATGAGCAGTTCTTC,CASRGELANHEQFF
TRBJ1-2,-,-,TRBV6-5,TGTGCCAGCAGTTATGGGGGGAGAGGCTACACCTTC,CASSYGGRGYTF
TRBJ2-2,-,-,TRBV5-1,TGCGCCAGCAGCGAGAACACCGGGGAGCTGTTTTTT,CASSENTGELFF
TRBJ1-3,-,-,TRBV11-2,TGTGCCAGCAGCGAGCCTTCGCGGCCCTCTGGAAACACCATATATTTT,CASSEPSRPSGNTIYF
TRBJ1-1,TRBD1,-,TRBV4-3,TGCGCCAGCAGCCGAGGACAGGGAACCAACACTGAAGCTTTCTTT,CASSRGQGTNTEAFF
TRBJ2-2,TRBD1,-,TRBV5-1,TGCGCCAGCAGCCTGACGAATCGGACAGGGGGCACCGGGGAGCTGTTTTTT,CASSLTNRTGGTGELFF
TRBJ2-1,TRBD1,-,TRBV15,TGTGCCACCAGCAGGGTACAGGGGGCATCCTACAATGAGCAGTTCTTC,CATSRVQGASYNEQFF
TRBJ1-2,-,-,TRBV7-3,TGTGCCAGCAGCTTACATGTCAGCGGGAACTATGGCTACACCTTC,CASSLHVSGNYGYTF
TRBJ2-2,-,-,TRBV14,TGTGCCAGCAGCCAAGTTTCGAACACCGGGGAGCTGTTTTTT,CASSQVSNTGELFF
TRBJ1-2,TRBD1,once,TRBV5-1,TGCGCCAGCAAGAGGGGGCTGCTGAGTGGCTACACCTTC,CASKRGLLSGYTF
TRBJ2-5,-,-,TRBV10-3,TGTGCCATAGGGACGGGGCAAGAGACCCAGTACTTC,CAIGTGQETQYF
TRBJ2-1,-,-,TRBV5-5,TGTGCCAGCACCACGCATGTCTGGTCGTACAATGAGCAGTTCTTC,CASTTHVWSYNEQFF
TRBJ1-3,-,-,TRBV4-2,TGTGCCAGCAGCCAAGCCCCCTCCTCTGGAAACACCATATATTTT,CASSQAPSSGNTIYF
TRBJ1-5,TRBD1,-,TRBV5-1,TGCGCCAGCAGCTCGACAGGGGGCGCGGGTCAGCCCCAGCATTTT,CASSSTGGAGQPQHF
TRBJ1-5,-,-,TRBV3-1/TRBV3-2,TGTGCCAGCAGCCAGACAGGCGCAGGGCAGCCCCAGCATTTT,CASSQTGAGQPQHF
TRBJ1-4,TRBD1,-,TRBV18,TGTGCCAGCTCAAGGCGACAGGGGCAAGAAAAACTGTTTTTT,CASSRRQGQEKLFF
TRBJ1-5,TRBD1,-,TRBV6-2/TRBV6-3,TGTGCCAGCAGTTACTCCCAGGGGGCGGGCAATCAGCCCCAGCATTTT,CASSYSQGAGNQPQHF
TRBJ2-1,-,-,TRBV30,TGTGCCTGGAGTGGGGGGACACCGAGCTCCTACAATGAGCAGTTCTTC,CAWSGGTPSSYNEQFF
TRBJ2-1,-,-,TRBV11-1,TGTGCCAGCAGCTTAGCGGGAGGCTCCTACAATGAGCAGTTCTTC,CASSLAGGSYNEQFF
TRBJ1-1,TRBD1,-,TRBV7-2,TGTGCCAGCAGCTTCGGGGGACAGGGGCAAACTGAAGCTTTCTTT,CASSFGGQGQTEAFF
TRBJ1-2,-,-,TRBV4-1,TGCGCCAGCAGCCATGCCCCTTCCGGCCCGACTAACTATGGCTACACCTTC,CASSHAPSGPTNYGYTF
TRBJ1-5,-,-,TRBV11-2,TGTGCCAGCAGCTTAGGCGATTATCAGCCCCAGCATTTT,CASSLGDYQPQHF
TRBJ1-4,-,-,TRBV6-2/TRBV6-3,TGTGCCAGCAGTTACGTTGGGCCCGGGCGGGAAAAACTGTTTTTT,CASSYVGPGREKLFF
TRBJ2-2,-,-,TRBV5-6,TGTGCCAGCGGGGGCTGGGATCGGACCGGGGAGCTGTTTTTT,CASGGWDRTGELFF
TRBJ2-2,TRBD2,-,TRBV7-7,TGTGCTAGCAGCACGATAGCGGGAGTTAACACCGGGGAGCTGTTTTTT,CASSTIAGVNTGELFF
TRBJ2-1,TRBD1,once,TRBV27,TGTGCCAGCAGTCTAGGGGGCTTTCGGTTGGACAATGAGCAGTTCTTC,CASSLGGFRLDNEQFF
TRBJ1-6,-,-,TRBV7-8,TGTGCCAGCAGCTTAGCAGGGTTTAATTCACCCCTCCACTTT,CASSLAGFNSPLHF
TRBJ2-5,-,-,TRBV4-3,TGCGCCAGCAGCCAAGATAGGGGGGGAGGGGGAGAGACCCAGTACTTC,CASSQDRGGGGETQYF
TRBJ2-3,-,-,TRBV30,TGTGCCTGGAGTCAGGTCACAGATACGCAGTATTTT,CAWSQVTDTQYF
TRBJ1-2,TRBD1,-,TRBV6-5,TGTGCCAGCAGTTACCAACCCTCGGGACAGCGCGGGGGCTACACCTTC,CASSYQPSGQRGGYTF
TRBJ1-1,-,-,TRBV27,TGTGCCAGCAGTTTTTTAACCAGGAGGGAGCGGGCTGAAGCTTTCTTT,CASSFLTRRERAEAFF
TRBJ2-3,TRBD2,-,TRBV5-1,TGCGCCAGCAGCTTGCTGAACTATATATCAGCGGGAGCCACAGATACGCAGTATTTT,CASSLLNYISAGATDTQYF
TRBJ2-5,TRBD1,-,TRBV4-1,TGCGCCAGCAGCCTACAGGGACAGCAAGAGACCCAGTACTTC,CASSLQGQQETQYF
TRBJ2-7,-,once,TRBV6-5,TGTGCCAGCAGTTACTCAGGCTTCAACTACGAGCAGTACTTC,CASSYSGFNYEQYF
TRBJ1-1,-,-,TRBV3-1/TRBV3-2,TGTGCCAGCAGCCTGGGGGGTGTGAACACTGAAGCTTTCTTT,CASSLGGVNTEAFF